This TCR beta chain was identified during a study of T cells in Graves' hyperthyroidism and ophthalmopathy (dated by TCRdb to between 2018 and 2020). A note on the overall study: Peripheral blood samples were taken at initial diagnosis, before any treatment was given. TCR V-J signatures able to tell the groups apart were searched for in a discovery cohort of 90 to 100 patients, of whom roughly 42 had Graves' ophthalmopathy and around 56 had stable Graves' hyperthyroidism. An independent validation cohort of under 20 hyperthyroidism patients and 17 patients who later progressed to ophthalmopathy tested prospective prediction of ophthalmopathy. The 100 or so discovery patients were randomly split 7:3 into training and test sets. In addition, the study compared T-cell repertoires in thyroid tissue and in blood from roughly six Graves' hyperthyroidism patients. After sampling, hyperthyroidism patients received methimazole starting at 30 mg daily, and ophthalmopathy patients received high-dose intravenous methylprednisolone. According to the paper, TCR Vbeta CDR3 sequencing was carried out on about 140 peripheral blood samples, which came from more than 40 ophthalmopathy, about 75 hyperthyroidism and approximately 17 progressor patients. What the research found in general, with its limitations: In validation, progression to ophthalmopathy was predicted by the model with roughly 71% sensitivity and 72.22% specificity, a median of around 5.9 months before onset. A model built on a 13 V-J signature distinguished ophthalmopathy from stable hyperthyroidism, reaching 87.88% sensitivity and around 81% specificity in cross-validation and 80%/75% in testing. Sample size was not statistically predetermined, and blinding of investigators to group allocation was not performed. Blood samples also contained most of the expanded thyroid clonotypes (frequency above 0.001), which suggests that blood repertoires may reflect thyroid immune responses.

The TCR beta CDR3 regions were amplified from RNA transcripts. The TCR CDR3 was subjected to a first round of RT-PCR using the HTBI primer set and the Qiagen OneStep RT-PCR kit. Libraries were constructed in a second round of multiplex PCR, after which size selection and purification were carried out. Paired-end sequencing of the libraries was performed with 100 bp reads on an Illumina HiSeq2000. Processing in the source paper ran as follows. SOAPnuke was used to process the raw data, with reads discarded if the reads contained adapters or uncalled bases, had a mean Phred below 15, or lacked an exact constant-primer or identifier match. High-quality paired reads were merged with COPE v1.2.5, and unique nucleotide sequences were defined as clonotypes. MiTCR v1.1 was used to align the clonotypes against IMGT TRBV, TRBD and TRBJ reference segments. The analysis was restricted to V-J combinations with a frequency above 0.0001, which together covered about 99% of the repertoires. The TCS score was defined as F50 (clonal expansion) divided by E x V (chaos), with BLOSUM62-based TCRdist calculated between CDR3 peptides within each V-J. Welch's t-statistics and random forest reduced around 510 V-J features to 13, which were used in a naive Bayes classifier (R e1071). Thyroid-blood repertoire similarity was quantified with the Morisita-Horn index. TCRdb reprocessed the public reads (quality trimming at Q25 with fastp, clone calling with MiXCR) and kept in-frame beta chains. Each entry merges the rows of one CDR3 protein and shows their most common DNA and genes. These V and J calls rely on TCRdb rather than the paper's analysis. The sample table lists around 610,000 distinct CDR3 sequences, over 12% of them with a count of one. Jointly, the top ten make up approximately 4.2% of the sample.

The table lists this clonotype with many counts. Its specific antigen is unknown. No per-base quality is available; no much larger clone lies one base away. Counted from cysteine to phenylalanine, this CDR3 has 14 amino acids. Just the 42-base CDR3 DNA is kept, in frame starting at base 1. Via the germline V gene, CDR1 is MNHEY and CDR2 SVGEGT. Clipping removes 4 bases from V and 1 base from J, with 4 as the unmatched junction base count. Ophthalmopathy patients had moderately to severely active disease, with a Clinical Activity Score of 3 or more, a NOSPECS grade of 4 or more, and a disease duration of less than 3 months. Patients with uncontrolled infections, other autoimmune diseases, pregnancy or lactation were excluded. Diagnoses relied on clinical symptoms, serum thyroxine and TRAb, thyroid ultrasound and orbital computed tomography. PBMCs were isolated from about 10 ml of fresh peripheral blood by Ficoll-Paque density gradient centrifugation. Total RNA was extracted with Trizol reagent, and quality was checked on an Agilent 2100 Bioanalyzer.

Sequencing was done on a sample of blood. The chain is encoded by TRBV6-2 or TRBV6-3 joined to TRBJ2-7, with TRBD2 matching 7 junction bases. The sequence derives from a woman aged 40-49 years with Graves' ophthalmopathy. The DNA reads as follows: TGTGCCAGCAGTTTACCAGCGGGATCCTACGAGCAGTACTTC. It specifies CASSLPAGSYEQYF.